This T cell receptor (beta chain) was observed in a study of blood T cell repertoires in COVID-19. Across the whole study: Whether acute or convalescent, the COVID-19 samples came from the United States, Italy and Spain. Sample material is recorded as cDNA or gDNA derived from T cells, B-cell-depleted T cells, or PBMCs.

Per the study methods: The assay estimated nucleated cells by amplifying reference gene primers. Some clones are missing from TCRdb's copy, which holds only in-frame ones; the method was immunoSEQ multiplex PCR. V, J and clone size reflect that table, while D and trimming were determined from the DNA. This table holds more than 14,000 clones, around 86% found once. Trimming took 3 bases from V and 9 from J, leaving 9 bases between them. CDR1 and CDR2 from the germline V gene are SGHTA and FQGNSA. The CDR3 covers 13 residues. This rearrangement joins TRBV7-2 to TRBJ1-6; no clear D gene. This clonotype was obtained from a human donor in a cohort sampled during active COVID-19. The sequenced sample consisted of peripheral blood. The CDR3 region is CASSLEIRSPLHF. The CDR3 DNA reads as TGTGCCAGCAGCTTGGAGATACGTTCACCCCTCCACTTT. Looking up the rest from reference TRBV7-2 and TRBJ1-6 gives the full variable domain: GAGVSQSPSNKVTEKGKDVELRCDPISGHTALYWYRQSLGQGLEFLIYFQGNSAPDKSGLPSDRFSAERTGGSVSTLTIQRTQQEDSAVYLCASSLEIRSPLHFGNGTRLTVT.